The clone carrying this TCR beta chain was recorded many times. The antigen is undetermined. The read falls 3 residues short of the CDR3 end, and the missing part is taken from the germline J gene. The data originate from a study of T cell clonality in common variable immunodeficiency. General study findings and limits: CVID subjects showed higher TCRbeta clonality than healthy controls. In common variable immunodeficiency, TCR beta chains reportedly carried fewer deletions and N-nucleotide insertions.

Assay used: immunoSEQ multiplex PCR; TCRdb lists only in-frame clones, some missing. Recorded here are about 60,000 clones, none singletons. Germline V gene data show CDR1 as GTSNPN and CDR2 as SVGIG (reference sequence). The CDR3 is 13 amino acids. The V gene lost 0 bases and the J gene lost 1 base, with 5 bases spanning the gap. This receptor was obtained from a person between 18 and 75 years old in good health. Material for sequencing was peripheral blood mononuclear cells. This chain links TRBV30 with TRBJ2-3; D not resolved. The covered CDR3 bases are TGTGCCTGGAGTGTACGGGGCACAGATACG. Its translation: CAWSVRGTDT. The entire CDR3 reads CAWSVRGTDTQYF.